The 28 T cell receptor beta chains given below trace back to one sample, sequenced in a study of T cells in narcolepsy (dated by TCRdb to 2017 to 2018). Receptor amplification or capture employed the immunoSEQ multiplex PCR assay. Not all clones reach the TCRdb copy of this immuneACCESS table, which keeps in-frame sequences only. Checked studies attribute under half of the gap to unresolved V genes and leave the rest unexplained. The sample yields under 11,000 clones; approximately 70% were counted once. Jointly, the top ten make up 22% of the sample. Sequencing input: CD45RA- memory CD8+ T cells from PBMCs. The cell subset or site label for this specimen denotes: memory T cells sorted ex vivo from peripheral blood. The receptors derive from a human donor with narcolepsy.

This chain links TRBV7-9 with TRBJ1-6; TRBD1 might be the D (6 bases). The CDR3 covers 14 residues. Trimming cost V 1 base and J 9 bases, with 10 bases left between them. CDR1 is SEHNR and CDR2 is FQNEAQ in the germline V gene (reference sequence). CDR3 nucleotides: TGTGCCAGCAGCTTAGTTGGGGGCGGTTCACCCCTCCACTTT. Protein: CASSLVGGGSPLHF. The complete variable domain, with remaining parts taken from reference TRBV7-9 and TRBJ1-6, reads DTGVSQNPRHKITKRGQNVTFRCDPISEHNRLYWYRQTLGQGPEFLTYFQNEAQLEKSRLLSDRFSAERPKGSFSTLEIQRTEQGDSAMYLCASSLVGGGSPLHFGNGTRLTVT.

This clone was seen a few times. V gene TRBV2 combines with J gene TRBJ1-4; no clear D. Deletions cut 8 bases from V and 0 bases from J, with 16 bases between. Germline lookup yields CDR1 SNHLY and CDR2 FYNNEI. This CDR3 has 16 residues. CDR3 bases: TGTGCCAGCGGTCCCTTTACATACGCAACTAATGAAAAACTGTTTTTT. It translates to CASGPFTYATNEKLFF.

This clone is termed medium-sized. The rearrangement uses TRBV6-1 and TRBJ1-1; unclear D gene. Germline V CDR1 and CDR2: MNHNS, SASEGT. The CDR3 runs to 11 residues. V lost 11 bases and J 1 base, leaving 8 bases between the germline ends. The CDR3 protein is CAGGENTEAFF. The CDR3 DNA sequence: TGTGCCGGCGGGGAGAACACTGAAGCTTTCTTT.

The chain is built from TRBV13 and TRBJ2-5, with TRBD2 matching 8 bases. Gene TRBJ2-7 matches the end of the DNA better, so the J call may be wrong. Germline V gene lookup returns CDR1 PRHDT and CDR2 FYEKMQ (reference sequence). The CDR3 spans 15 residues. The CDR3 loop is CASSSMGLGAYEQYF. CDR3 sequence (DNA): TGTGCCAGCAGCAGTATGGGACTAGGGGCCTACGAGCAGTACTTC.

The chain employs TRBV4-2 and TRBJ2-7, with TRBD1 identical over 8 bases. CDR3 length: 15 residues. V was pared by 4 bases and J by 3 bases, with 8 bases of the junction left unmatched. The germline V gene encodes CDR1 LGHNA and CDR2 YNFKEQ. CDR3 protein: CASSRGEGTGYEQYF. In DNA form, the CDR3 reads TGTGCCAGCAGCCGAGGCGAGGGGACAGGCTACGAGCAGTACTTC.

The V gene is TRBV29-1, the J gene TRBJ1-1; 8 bases are a match to TRBD1. The junction had 7 bases not matched to a gene; V was cut back by 4 bases and J by 3 bases. The germline gives CDR1 SQVTM, CDR2 ANQGSEA. The CDR3 sequence is 14 residues long. DNA of the CDR3: TGCAGCGTTGGGTCAGGGGGCGCGGACACTGAAGCTTTCTTT. Its protein is CSVGSGGADTEAFF. Filled out from reference TRBV29-1 and TRBJ1-1, the complete variable domain reads SAVISQKPSRDICQRGTSLTIQCQVDSQVTMMFWYRQQPGQSLTLIATANQGSEATYESGFVIDKFPISRPNLTFSTLTVSNMSPEDSSIYLCSVGSGGADTEAFFGQGTRLTVV.

A word on this clone: Other DNA sequences in this sample translate to the same CDR3. This chain connects TRBV7-3 to TRBJ2-1; 12 bases are a match to TRBD2. V lost 2 bases, J lost 0 bases, and 8 bases stayed unmatched. The CDR3 is made up of 19 amino acids. Looked up from germline, CDR1 is SGHTA and CDR2 is FQGTGA. CDR3 protein: CASSLVLAGGPSSYNEQFF. The CDR3, as DNA: TGTGCCAGCAGCTTAGTACTAGCGGGAGGCCCGAGCTCCTACAATGAGCAGTTCTTC.

By share, this clone counts as large. This sample also contains other DNA sequences that code for the same CDR3. The chain recombines TRBV5-5 with TRBJ2-1, with D perhaps TRBD1 (5 bases). This CDR3 is 11 amino acids long. V lost 5 bases to trimming and J lost 6 bases, with 6 bases between them. Germline V gives CDR1 SGHKS, CDR2 YYEKEE (reference sequence). CDR3 amino acids: CASSQGNEQFF. As DNA, the CDR3 is TGTGCCAGCAGTCAGGGCAATGAGCAGTTCTTC. The whole variable domain, remainder taken from reference TRBV5-5 and TRBJ2-1, is DAGVTQSPTHLIKTRGQQVTLRCSPISGHKSVSWYQQVLGQGPQFIFQYYEKEERGRGNFPDRFSARQFPNYSSELNVNALLLGDSALYLCASSQGNEQFFGPGTRLTVL.

The chain couples TRBV5-1 to TRBJ2-5; 9 nucleotides align to TRBD1. Near its end, the DNA agrees better with TRBJ2-7, so the J call may be wrong. The length of the CDR3 is 14 residues. CDR1 SGHRS and CDR2 YFSETQ come from the germline V gene. CDR3 sequence reads: CASSLATGGNEQYF. The CDR3 coding sequence is TGCGCCAGCAGCTTGGCGACAGGGGGAAACGAGCAGTACTTC.

The V and J genes are TRBV6-1 and TRBJ2-3; 11 bases fit TRBD2. The CDR3 is 16 residues long. Looked up from germline, CDR1 is MNHNS and CDR2 is SASEGT. With 2 bases clipped from V and 6 bases from J, the junction kept 7 bases outside the gene matches. CDR3 region: CASSENSGGALDTQYF. The DNA for the CDR3 is TGTGCCAGCAGTGAAAATAGCGGGGGGGCTCTTGATACGCAGTATTTT.

V gene TRBV5-5 combines with J gene TRBJ2-7; no firm D call. Per germline, CDR1 SGHKS and CDR2 YYEKEE (reference sequence). The CDR3 sequence is 13 residues long. V lost 4 bases and J 2 bases, leaving 10 bases between the germline ends. The CDR3 DNA sequence: TGTGCCAGCAGCCTAGACCGACCCTACGAGCAGTACTTC. Amino acids: CASSLDRPYEQYF. The full variable domain, its missing parts supplied by reference TRBV5-5 and TRBJ2-7, is DAGVTQSPTHLIKTRGQQVTLRCSPISGHKSVSWYQQVLGQGPQFIFQYYEKEERGRGNFPDRFSARQFPNYSSELNVNALLLGDSALYLCASSLDRPYEQYFGPGTRLTVT.

The chain has TRBV30 and TRBJ2-1, with TRBD2 as a possible D gene (6 bases). CDR1 is GTSNPN, CDR2 SVGIG, per germline (reference sequence). This CDR3 region has 13 residues. Trimming took off 4 bases at V and 6 bases at J, with 13 bases between the two ends. The CDR3 sequence is CAWNPGEINEQFF. In nucleotides, the CDR3 is TGTGCCTGGAACCCGGGGGAAATCAATGAGCAGTTCTTC.

The chain links TRBV5-5 to TRBJ2-7, with a possible D match to TRBD2 (5 bases). Deletions cut 0 bases from V and 3 bases from J, with 10 bases between. The CDR3 is 14 amino acids. The germline CDR1 and CDR2 sequences are SGHKS and YYEKEE (reference sequence). The CDR3, as DNA: TGTGCCAGCAGCTTGGGTGAGCGGAGCTACGAGCAGTACTTC. The encoded protein is CASSLGERSYEQYF.

Relative to its sample, this clone is medium-sized (0.01 to 0.1%). This chain joins TRBV10-3 and TRBJ2-2, with 10 bases matching TRBD2. CDR1 and CDR2 from the germline V gene are ENHRY and SYGVKD. The CDR3 consists of 17 residues. After removal of 3 bases from V and 5 bases from J, the junction contained 9 bases not matched to a gene. CDR3 coding DNA: TGTGCCATCAGTGAAGGGTCTAGCGGGGGACCGACCGGGGAGCTGTTTTTT. Translating it yields CAISEGSSGGPTGELFF.

The rearrangement links TRBV7-2 to TRBJ2-2, with TRBD2 identical over 9 bases. This CDR3 is 18 amino acids long. Germline trimming cut 1 base from V and 4 bases from J; bases unmatched to any gene: 10. In germline, CDR1 is SGHTA, CDR2 FQGNSA. CDR3 DNA sequence: TGTGCCAGCAGCTTAGGTCGTCTAGCGGGATGGCCCACCGGGGAGCTGTTTTTT. Translating it yields CASSLGRLAGWPTGELFF.

The chain couples TRBV15 to TRBJ1-2; D is ambiguous. Trimming took off 1 base at V and 4 bases at J, with 13 bases between the two ends. Germline V gives CDR1 LNHNV, CDR2 YYDKDF (reference sequence). The CDR3 covers 15 residues. CDR3 loop: CATSRGSERLYGYTF. The CDR3 DNA reads as TGTGCCACCAGCAGAGGGTCGGAAAGACTCTATGGCTACACCTTC.

CDR3: CASSLERWVVLDTEAFF. As DNA, the CDR3 is TGTGCCAGCAGCTTAGAACGGTGGGTAGTACTGGACACTGAAGCTTTCTTT. The chain carries TRBV7-2 and TRBJ1-1; D unresolved. Trimming stripped 1 base from V and 3 bases from J, with 18 bases between. There are 17 residues in the CDR3. The germline V gene encodes CDR1 SGHTA and CDR2 FQGNSA.

This clone was seen once. V usage is TRBV21-1 and J usage is TRBJ2-5; the D call TRBD1 from the table was never checked on the DNA. TRBV21-1 is a pseudogene segment. The CDR3 is 17 residues long. Here the CDR3 DNA reads TGTGCCAGCAGCAAAGGGGATGGACAGGGGGTTTTGGAGACCCAGTACTTC. Translating it yields CASSKGDGQGVLETQYF.

Details on this clone: The sample contains more than one DNA sequence encoding this CDR3. The rearrangement joins TRBV11-1 to TRBJ2-7; D is perhaps TRBD1 (5 bases). Germline values: CDR1 SGHAT, CDR2 FQDESV (reference sequence). This CDR3 spans 14 amino acids. Trimming removed 1 base at V and 3 bases at J, with 10 bases between. In DNA, the CDR3 is TGTGCCAGCAGCTTAGGGTGGGGCAGCTACGAGCAGTACTTC. Its protein is CASSLGWGSYEQYF.

This clone was detected only a few times. The rearrangement uses TRBV4-1 and TRBJ1-2, with a weak D call TRBD1 (5 bases). Germline V gene sequence: CDR1 MGHRA, CDR2 YSYEKL. The CDR3 is made up of 15 amino acids. V was shortened by 0 bases and J by 2 bases, with 10 bases between the two germline ends. CDR3 protein: CASSQDGKGNYGYTF. The CDR3 DNA is TGCGCCAGCAGCCAAGATGGAAAGGGGAACTATGGCTACACCTTC.

The V and J genes are TRBV5-4 and TRBJ2-5; 11 positions match TRBD2. The CDR3 runs to 15 residues. V was pared by 4 bases and J by 6 bases, with 8 bases of the junction left unmatched. Germline V lookup: CDR1 SGHNT, CDR2 YYREEE (reference sequence). The CDR3 nucleotides are TGTGCCAGCAGCGTGCTAGCGGGGGGTCTAAAGACCCAGTACTTC. It encodes CASSVLAGGLKTQYF. The full variable domain, completed using reference TRBV5-4 and TRBJ2-5, is ETGVTQSPTHLIKTRGQQVTLRCSSQSGHNTVSWYQQALGQGPQFIFQYYREEENGRGNFPPRFSGLQFPNYSSELNVNALELDDSALYLCASSVLAGGLKTQYFGPGTRLLVL.

This clone was observed once. V is TRBV5-1 and J is TRBJ2-1; D is possibly TRBD1 or TRBD2 (5 bases each). V lost 3 bases and J lost 8, with 18 bases in between. Per the germline V gene, CDR1 is SGHRS and CDR2 is YFSETQ. The CDR3 runs to 15 residues. For the CDR3, the DNA is TGCGCCAGCAGCTCGGGGTCCTCCAGAGGGGATGAGCAGTTCTTC. Translating gives CASSSGSSRGDEQFF.

The chain couples TRBV7-8 to TRBJ1-5; TRBD1 is a possible D gene (5 bases). The CDR3 runs 15 residues. The germline V and J ends were trimmed by 5 bases and 7 bases, with 18 bases remaining between them. Looked up from germline, CDR1 is SGHVS and CDR2 is FQNEAQ. The CDR3 sequence is CASSLGTAGRQPQHF. The CDR3 coding sequence is TGTGCCAGCAGCCTGGGGACTGCCGGGCGGCAGCCCCAGCATTTT.

V and J are TRBV4-3 and TRBJ2-1; 8 bases map to TRBD2. This CDR3 contains 14 residues. The V gene end was trimmed by 5 bases and the J gene end by 8 bases; junction bases not matched to a gene: 8. Germline lookup yields CDR1 LGHNA and CDR2 YSLEER. CDR3 region: CASSLWTSHDEQFF. The CDR3, as DNA: TGCGCCAGCAGCTTATGGACTAGCCACGATGAGCAGTTCTTC.

This clone has a single count. The same CDR3 is also encoded by other DNA sequences in this sample. The DNA of the CDR3 is TGTGCCAGCAGAACAGGGGCAACTAATGAAAAACTGTTTTTT. Translated, it gives CASRTGATNEKLFF. The V gene is TRBV6-1, the J gene TRBJ1-4, with 7 nucleotides matching TRBD1. The CDR3 is 14 amino acids. The V and J ends lost 6 bases and 0 bases, in that order; junction bases with no gene match: 1. CDR1 is MNHNS, CDR2 SASEGT, per germline.

This chain uses TRBV7-2 with TRBJ2-3; D ambiguous. There are 13 residues in the CDR3. With 3 bases removed from V and 4 bases from J, the gap between germline ends came to 8 bases. Looked up from germline, CDR1 is SGHTA and CDR2 is FQGNSA. CDR3 amino acids: CASSFWTSDTQYF. The CDR3 DNA reads TGTGCCAGCAGCTTTTGGACGTCAGATACGCAGTATTTT. Drawing the rest from reference TRBV7-2 and TRBJ2-3, the complete variable domain is GAGVSQSPSNKVTEKGKDVELRCDPISGHTALYWYRQSLGQGLEFLIYFQGNSAPDKSGLPSDRFSAERTGGSVSTLTIQRTQQEDSAVYLCASSFWTSDTQYFGPGTRLTVL.

This clone is deemed medium-sized. The CDR3 sequence: CASSQTAAGVGEQYF. The CDR3 nucleotides are TGTGCCAGCAGCCAGACGGCGGCGGGAGTAGGTGAGCAGTACTTC. The chain links TRBV4-2 to TRBJ2-7; the match to TRBD2 covers 7 bases. Germline-derived CDR1 and CDR2 are LGHNA and YNFKEQ. This CDR3 is built from 15 residues. V was pared by 3 bases and J by 7 bases, with 12 bases of the junction left unmatched.

A remark on this clone: This CDR3 is also generated by other DNA sequences in the sample. The CDR3 coding sequence is TGCGCCAGCAGCCGGACAGGGGAGAACACTGAAGCTTTCTTT. Translating gives CASSRTGENTEAFF. The chain recombines TRBV5-1 with TRBJ1-1; 9 positions match TRBD1. Trimming at V came to 4 bases and at J to 1 base, leaving 2 bases not matched to a gene. The CDR3 sequence is 14 residues long. Germline V CDR1 and CDR2: SGHRS, YFSETQ.